This T cell receptor beta chain was sequenced during a study of cytomegalovirus exposure and HLA in healthy donors. The CDR3 is made up of 17 amino acids. CDR1 is PRHDT and CDR2 is FYEKMQ in the germline V gene (reference sequence). The PCR had 60 Vbeta and 13 Jbeta primers. TCRdb's table, derived via immunoSEQ multiplex PCR, lists solely in-frame clones and lacks some. The data hold roughly 130,000 clones, with more than 60% observed a single time. This clone turned up a few times. The TCR sequence derives from a male donor in good health and CMV-seronegative. This chain links TRBV13 with TRBJ2-5; TRBD1 aligns across 11 bases. The last part of the DNA fits TRBJ2-7 better; the J call may be wrong. Source material: PBMCs. CDR3 in amino acids: CASSFRTGGYDPYEQYF. CDR3 nucleotides: TGTGCCAGCAGCTTCCGGACAGGGGGCTATGATCCCTACGAGCAGTACTTC.